This T cell receptor (beta chain) was recorded in a study of T cell responses to AZD1222 COVID-19 vaccine. Study-wide results and caveats: Every sample of the repertoires postdated the peak T cell response. The donor group comprised mostly white British people and more females; the analysis possibly underestimated clonal diversity. Seropositivity was recorded at baseline in only a handful of AZD1222 recipients. Close to half of all spike-specific TCRs reportedly target regions of the variants that are unmutated.

Clones were read by immunoSEQ multiplex PCR, and TCRdb kept only the in-frame ones, dropping some. The table shows 75,000 to 85,000 clones, with roughly 87% occurring only once. Note on this clone: Its specificity is not known.

The length of the CDR3 is 15 residues. With 5 bases clipped from V and 5 bases from J, the junction kept 8 bases outside the gene matches. CDR1 is SGHVS, CDR2 FQNEAQ, per germline. The chain is built from TRBV7-8 and TRBJ2-5, with 10 bases fitting TRBD2. This receptor was taken from an adult in good health. This specimen consisted of peripheral blood, obtained on day 0 of AZD1222 vaccination. CDR3 nucleotide sequence: TGTGCCAGCAGCCCCGGGACTAGCGAAGGGGAGACCCAGTACTTC. It codes for CASSPGTSEGETQYF.